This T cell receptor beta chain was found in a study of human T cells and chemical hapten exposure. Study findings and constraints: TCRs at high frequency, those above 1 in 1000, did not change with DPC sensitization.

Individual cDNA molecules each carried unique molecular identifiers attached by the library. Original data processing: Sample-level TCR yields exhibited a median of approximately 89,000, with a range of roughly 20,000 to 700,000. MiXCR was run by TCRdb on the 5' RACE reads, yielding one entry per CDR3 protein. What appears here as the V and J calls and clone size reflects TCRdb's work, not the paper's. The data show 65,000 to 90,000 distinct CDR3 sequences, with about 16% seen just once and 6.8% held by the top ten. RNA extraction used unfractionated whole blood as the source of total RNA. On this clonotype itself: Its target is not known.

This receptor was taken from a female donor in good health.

The CDR3 region is CATSVYQGAEQPQHF. Written as DNA, the CDR3 is TGTGCCACCAGCGTCTACCAGGGGGCGGAACAGCCCCAGCATTTT. The V call is TRBV15, the J call TRBJ1-5; TRBD1 aligns across 8 bases. The germline V gene has CDR1 LNHNV and CDR2 YYDKDF (reference sequence). The CDR3 covers 15 residues. J was trimmed by 7 bases and V by 5 bases; bases with no gene match: 10.